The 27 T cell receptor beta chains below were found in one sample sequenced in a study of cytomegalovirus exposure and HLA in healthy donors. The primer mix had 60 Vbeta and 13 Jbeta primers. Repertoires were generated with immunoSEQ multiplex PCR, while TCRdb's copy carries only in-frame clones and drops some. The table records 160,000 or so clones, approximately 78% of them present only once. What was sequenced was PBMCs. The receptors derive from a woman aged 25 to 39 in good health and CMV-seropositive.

The CDR3 region has the DNA TGTGCCAGCAGCGGCAACCCCGGGGAGACCCAGTACTTC. Its protein product is CASSGNPGETQYF. The chain combines TRBV9 with TRBJ2-5; the D is unclear. Trimming shortened V by 3 bases and J by 5 bases, and 11 bases separated the two germline ends. Germline V gene sequence: CDR1 SGDLS, CDR2 YYNGEE. The CDR3 runs 13 residues.

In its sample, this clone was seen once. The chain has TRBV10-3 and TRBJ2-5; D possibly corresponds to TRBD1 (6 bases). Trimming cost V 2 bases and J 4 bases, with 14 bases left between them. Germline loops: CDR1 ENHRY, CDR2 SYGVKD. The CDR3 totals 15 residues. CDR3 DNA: TGTGCCATCAGTGAGAGGGGCAGGGGAGTAGAGACCCAGTACTTC. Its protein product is CAISERGRGVETQYF.

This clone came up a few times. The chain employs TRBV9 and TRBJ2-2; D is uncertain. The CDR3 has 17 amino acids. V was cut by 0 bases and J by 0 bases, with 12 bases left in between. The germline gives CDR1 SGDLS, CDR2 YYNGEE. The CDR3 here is CASSVALTRANTGELFF. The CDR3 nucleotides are TGTGCCAGCAGCGTAGCCCTAACCCGAGCGAACACCGGGGAGCTGTTTTTT.

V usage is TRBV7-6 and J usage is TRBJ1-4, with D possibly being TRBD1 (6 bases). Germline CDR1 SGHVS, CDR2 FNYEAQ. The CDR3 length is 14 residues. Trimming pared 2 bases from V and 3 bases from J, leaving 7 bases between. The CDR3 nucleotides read TGTGCCAGCAGCTTATGGGGGCCTAATGAAAAACTGTTTTTT. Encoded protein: CASSLWGPNEKLFF.

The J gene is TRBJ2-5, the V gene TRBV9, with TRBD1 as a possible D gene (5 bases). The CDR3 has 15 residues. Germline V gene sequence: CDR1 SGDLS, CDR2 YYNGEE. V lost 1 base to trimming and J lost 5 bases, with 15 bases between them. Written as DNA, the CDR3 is TGTGCCAGCAGCGTAAGGGGCCGGACCTGGGAGACCCAGTACTTC. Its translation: CASSVRGRTWETQYF.

In DNA form, the CDR3 reads TGTGCCAGCAGTGAAGGACTAGCGGCAATTTCGTACTCCTACGAGCAGTACTTC. Translation: CASSEGLAAISYSYEQYF. V usage is TRBV6-1 and J usage is TRBJ2-7, with 9 bases aligning to TRBD2. With V trimmed by 1 base and J by 0 bases, 10 bases remained unmatched. The CDR3 loop spans 18 amino acids. CDR1 is MNHNS and CDR2 is SASEGT in the germline V gene.

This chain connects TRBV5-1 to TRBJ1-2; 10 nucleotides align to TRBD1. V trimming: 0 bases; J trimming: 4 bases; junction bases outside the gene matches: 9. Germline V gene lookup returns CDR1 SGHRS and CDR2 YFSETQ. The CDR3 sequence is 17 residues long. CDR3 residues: CASSLGQGAYGSYGYTF. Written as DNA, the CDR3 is TGCGCCAGCAGCTTGGGACAGGGGGCATACGGTTCCTATGGCTACACCTTC.

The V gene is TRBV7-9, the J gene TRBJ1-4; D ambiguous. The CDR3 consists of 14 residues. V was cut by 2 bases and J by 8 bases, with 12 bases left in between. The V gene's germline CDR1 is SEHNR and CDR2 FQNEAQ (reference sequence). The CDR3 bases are TGTGCCAGCAGCTTACGCTCCCCTCGGGAAAAACTGTTTTTT. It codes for CASSLRSPREKLFF.

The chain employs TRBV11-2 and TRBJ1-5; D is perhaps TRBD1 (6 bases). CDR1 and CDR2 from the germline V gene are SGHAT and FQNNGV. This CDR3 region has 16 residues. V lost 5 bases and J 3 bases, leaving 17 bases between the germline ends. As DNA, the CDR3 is TGTGCCAGCAGCCCAACTACCGGGACACACAATCAGCCCCAGCATTTT. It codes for CASSPTTGTHNQPQHF. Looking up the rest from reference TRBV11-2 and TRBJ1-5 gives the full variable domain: EAGVAQSPRYKIIEKRQSVAFWCNPISGHATLYWYQQILGQGPKLLIQFQNNGVVDDSQLPKDRFSAERLKGVDSTLKIQPAKLEDSAVYLCASSPTTGTHNQPQHFGDGTRLSIL.

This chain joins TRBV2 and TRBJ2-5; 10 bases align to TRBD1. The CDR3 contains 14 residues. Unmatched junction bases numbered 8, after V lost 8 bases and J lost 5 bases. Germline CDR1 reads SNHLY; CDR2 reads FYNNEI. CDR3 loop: CASGGTGVGETQYF. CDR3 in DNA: TGTGCCAGCGGAGGGACAGGGGTCGGGGAGACCCAGTACTTC.

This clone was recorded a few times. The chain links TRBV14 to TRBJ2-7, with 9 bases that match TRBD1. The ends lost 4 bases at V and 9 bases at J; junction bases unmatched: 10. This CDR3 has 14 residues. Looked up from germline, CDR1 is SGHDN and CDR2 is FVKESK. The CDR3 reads CASSPGTGLLGQYF. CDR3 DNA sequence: TGTGCCAGCAGCCCCGGGACAGGGCTGCTGGGGCAGTACTTC.

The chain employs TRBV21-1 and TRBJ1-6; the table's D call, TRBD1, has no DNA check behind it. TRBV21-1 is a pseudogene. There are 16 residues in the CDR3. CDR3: CASSKIWTGNNSPLHF. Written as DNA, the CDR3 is TGTGCCAGCAGCAAAATCTGGACAGGGAATAATTCACCCCTCCACTTT.

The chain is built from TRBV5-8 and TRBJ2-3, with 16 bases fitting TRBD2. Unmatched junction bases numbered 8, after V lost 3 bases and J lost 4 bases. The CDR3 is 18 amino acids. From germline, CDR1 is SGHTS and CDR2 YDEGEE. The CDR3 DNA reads TGTGCCAGCAGCTCCGGGACTAGCGGGGGGGTCCCTCCAGATACGCAGTATTTT. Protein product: CASSSGTSGGVPPDTQYF.

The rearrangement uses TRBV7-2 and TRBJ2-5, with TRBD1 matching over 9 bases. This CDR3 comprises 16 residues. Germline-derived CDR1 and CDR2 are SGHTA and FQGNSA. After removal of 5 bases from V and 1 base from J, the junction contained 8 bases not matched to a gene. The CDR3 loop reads CASSPRQGGSQETQYF. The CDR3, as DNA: TGTGCCAGCAGCCCCCGACAGGGGGGCTCCCAAGAGACCCAGTACTTC.

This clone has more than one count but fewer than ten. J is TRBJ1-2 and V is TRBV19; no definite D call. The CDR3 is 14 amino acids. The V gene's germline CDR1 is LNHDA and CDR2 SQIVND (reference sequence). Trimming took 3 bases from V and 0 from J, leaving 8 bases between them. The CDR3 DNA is TGTGCCAGTAGTATGAGGCCATCTAACTATGGCTACACCTTC. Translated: CASSMRPSNYGYTF. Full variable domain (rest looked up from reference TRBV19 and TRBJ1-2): DGGITQSPKYLFRKEGQNVTLSCEQNLNHDAMYWYRQDPGQGLRLIYYSQIVNDFQKGDIAEGYSVSREKKESFPLTVTSAQKNPTAFYLCASSMRPSNYGYTFGSGTRLTVV.

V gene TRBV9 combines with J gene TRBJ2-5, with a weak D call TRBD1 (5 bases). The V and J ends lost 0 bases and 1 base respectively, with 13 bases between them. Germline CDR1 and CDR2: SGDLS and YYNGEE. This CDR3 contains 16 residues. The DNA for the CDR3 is TGTGCCAGCAGCGTAGACCCAGGGAATGCCCAAGAGACCCAGTACTTC. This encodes CASSVDPGNAQETQYF.

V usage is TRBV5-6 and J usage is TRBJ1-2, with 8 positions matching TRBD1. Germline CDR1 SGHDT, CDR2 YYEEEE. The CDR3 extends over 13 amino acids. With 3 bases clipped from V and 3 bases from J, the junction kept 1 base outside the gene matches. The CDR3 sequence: CASSSGQDYGYTF. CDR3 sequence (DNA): TGTGCCAGCAGCTCGGGACAGGACTATGGCTACACCTTC.

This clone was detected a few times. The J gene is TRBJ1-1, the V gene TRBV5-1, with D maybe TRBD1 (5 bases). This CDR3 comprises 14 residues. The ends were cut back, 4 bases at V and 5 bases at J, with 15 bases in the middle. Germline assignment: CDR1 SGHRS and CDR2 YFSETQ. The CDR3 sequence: CASSPRSGGTEAFF. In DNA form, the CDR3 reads TGCGCCAGCAGCCCGAGGTCCGGGGGTACTGAAGCTTTCTTT.

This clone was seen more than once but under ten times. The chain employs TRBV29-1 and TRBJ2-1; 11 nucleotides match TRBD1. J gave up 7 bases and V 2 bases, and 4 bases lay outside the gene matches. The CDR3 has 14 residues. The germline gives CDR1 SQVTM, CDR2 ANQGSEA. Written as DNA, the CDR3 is TGCAGCGTTGAAAGAGGGACAGGGGGTAATGAGCAGTTCTTC. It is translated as CSVERGTGGNEQFF.

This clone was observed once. The CDR3 is CASSTGQGDFRYGYTF. DNA of the CDR3: TGCGCCAGCAGCACCGGACAGGGCGACTTTCGCTATGGCTACACCTTC. This chain connects TRBV5-1 to TRBJ1-2; TRBD1 agrees at 8 bases. CDR1 and CDR2 from the germline V gene are SGHRS and YFSETQ. The CDR3 runs 16 residues. Trimming removed 4 bases from V and 4 bases from J; junction bases left unmatched: 12. The full variable domain, its missing parts supplied by reference TRBV5-1 and TRBJ1-2, is KAGVTQTPRYLIKTRGQQVTLSCSPISGHRSVSWYQQTPGQGLQFLFEYFSETQRNKGNFPGRFSGRQFSNSRSEMNVSTLELGDSALYLCASSTGQGDFRYGYTFGSGTRLTVV.

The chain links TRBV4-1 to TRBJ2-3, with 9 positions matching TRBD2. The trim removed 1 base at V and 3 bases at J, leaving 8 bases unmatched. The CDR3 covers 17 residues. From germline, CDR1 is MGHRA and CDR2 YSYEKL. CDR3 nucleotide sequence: TGCGCCAGCAGCCAAGGGTCGCGGGGGGGCCGAACAGATACGCAGTATTTT. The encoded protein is CASSQGSRGGRTDTQYF.

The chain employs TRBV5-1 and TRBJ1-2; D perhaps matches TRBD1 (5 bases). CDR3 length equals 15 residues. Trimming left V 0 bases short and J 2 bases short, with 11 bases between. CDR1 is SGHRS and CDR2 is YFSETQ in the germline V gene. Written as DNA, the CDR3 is TGCGCCAGCAGCTTGGCCCTGGGGCTGAACTATGGCTACACCTTC. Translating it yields CASSLALGLNYGYTF.

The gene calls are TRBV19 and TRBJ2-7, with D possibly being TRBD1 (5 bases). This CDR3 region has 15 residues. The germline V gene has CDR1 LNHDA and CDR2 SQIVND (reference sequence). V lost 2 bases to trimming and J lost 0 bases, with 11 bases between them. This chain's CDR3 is CASSISRASSYEQYF. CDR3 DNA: TGTGCCAGTAGTATAAGCAGGGCCTCCTCCTACGAGCAGTACTTC.

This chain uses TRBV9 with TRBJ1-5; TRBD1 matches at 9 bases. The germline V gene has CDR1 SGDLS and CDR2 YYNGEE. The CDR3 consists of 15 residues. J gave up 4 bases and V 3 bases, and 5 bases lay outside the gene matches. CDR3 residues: CASSETGGRNQPQHF. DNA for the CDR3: TGTGCCAGCAGCGAAACAGGGGGCAGGAATCAGCCCCAGCATTTT.

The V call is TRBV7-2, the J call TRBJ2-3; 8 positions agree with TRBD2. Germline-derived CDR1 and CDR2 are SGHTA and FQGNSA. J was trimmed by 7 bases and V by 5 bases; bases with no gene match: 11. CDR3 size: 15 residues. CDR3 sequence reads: CASSPGGAGVNTQYF. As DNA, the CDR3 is TGTGCCAGCAGCCCCGGGGGGGCGGGGGTTAATACGCAGTATTTT.

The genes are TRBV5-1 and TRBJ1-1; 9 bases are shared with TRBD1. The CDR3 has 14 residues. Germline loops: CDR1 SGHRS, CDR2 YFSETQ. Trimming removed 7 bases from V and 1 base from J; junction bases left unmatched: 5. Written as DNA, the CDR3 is TGCGCCAGCGGACAGGGGATGGAGAACACTGAAGCTTTCTTT. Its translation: CASGQGMENTEAFF.

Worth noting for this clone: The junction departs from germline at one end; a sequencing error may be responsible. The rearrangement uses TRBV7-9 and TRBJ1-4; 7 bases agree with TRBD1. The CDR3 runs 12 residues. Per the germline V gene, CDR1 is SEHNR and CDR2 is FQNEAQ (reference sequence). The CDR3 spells CASSLDRQGVIF. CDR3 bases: TGTGCCAGCAGCTTAGATCGGCAGGGGGTCATTTTT.